Below are 21 T cell receptor beta chains sequenced from a single sample in a study of blood T cell repertoires in COVID-19 (TCRdb year 2020). Library construction relied on the immunoSEQ multiplex PCR assay. Not all clones reach the TCRdb copy of this immuneACCESS table, which keeps in-frame sequences only. Checked studies attribute under half of the gap to unresolved V genes and leave the rest unexplained. The sample table records a few hundred thousand clones; around nine tenths of these occur just once. Less than 5.5% of the sample is taken by the ten largest. Sequencing was performed on PBMCs or T cells enriched from blood (not recorded which). The receptor set was obtained from a man aged 25-45 years who had recovered from COVID-19.

The gene calls are TRBV10-1 and TRBJ2-1; 7 bases are shared with TRBD1. The CDR3 has 13 amino acids. Germline V lookup: CDR1 WNHNN, CDR2 SYGVQD (reference sequence). The ends lost 4 bases at V and 5 bases at J; junction bases unmatched: 2. DNA for the CDR3: TGCGCCAGCAGTGCCACAGGGGACAATGAGCAGTTCTTC. The encoded protein is CASSATGDNEQFF.

This chain uses TRBV27 with TRBJ2-7; 10 nucleotides line up with TRBD1. The CDR3 loop spans 15 amino acids. Unmatched junction bases numbered 7, after V lost 4 bases and J lost 4 bases. CDR1 and CDR2 from the germline V gene are MNHEY and SMNVEV (reference sequence). The CDR3 sequence is CASSSRDRGRYEQYF. CDR3 sequence (DNA): TGTGCCAGCAGTTCGCGGGACAGGGGACGGTACGAGCAGTACTTC.

The V and J genes are TRBV5-1 and TRBJ2-5; D is undetermined. The CDR3 loop spans 13 amino acids. V lost 2 bases to trimming and J lost 2 bases, with 7 bases between them. Germline V gene sequence: CDR1 SGHRS, CDR2 YFSETQ. CDR3 sequence reads: CASSLYTQETQYF. CDR3 coding DNA: TGCGCCAGCAGCTTATATACACAAGAGACCCAGTACTTC.

This sequence joins TRBV9 and TRBJ1-4, with D tentatively TRBD1 (6 bases). Germline V lookup: CDR1 SGDLS, CDR2 YYNGEE. CDR3 length: 14 residues. The V gene lost 2 bases and the J gene lost 6 bases, with 11 bases spanning the gap. CDR3 region: CASSVRGGDEKLFF. CDR3 bases: TGTGCCAGCAGCGTGAGGGGGGGAGATGAAAAACTGTTTTTT.

V usage is TRBV28 and J usage is TRBJ2-5; perhaps TRBD2 as D (5 bases). CDR1 and CDR2 (germline): MDHEN, SYDVKM. Trimming took 5 bases from V and 7 from J, leaving 14 bases between them. CDR3 length: 13 amino acids. The CDR3 coding sequence is TGTGCCAGCAGTCAAGGAGGCGTGGCGACCCAGTACTTC. Protein product: CASSQGGVATQYF.

The chain links TRBV7-9 to TRBJ2-7; a weak D match, TRBD1 (5 bases). Germline V CDR1 and CDR2: SEHNR, FQNEAQ (reference sequence). Between the trimmed V and J ends, which lost 0 bases and 2 bases, there was a span of 11 bases. The CDR3 length is 15 residues. The DNA of the CDR3 is TGTGCCAGCAGCTTAGCAAGTGACAGAACCTACGAGCAGTACTTC. Translation gives CASSLASDRTYEQYF.

This chain uses TRBV23-1 with TRBJ1-5; no reliable D call. TRBV23-1 is designated an ORF whose function remains uncertain. The CDR3 is made up of 12 amino acids. V lost 4 bases to trimming and J lost 5 bases, with 6 bases between them. CDR3 sequence reads: CASSPGDQPQHF. The CDR3 nucleotides are TGCGCCAGCAGTCCCGGGGATCAGCCCCAGCATTTT.

The chain recombines TRBV27 with TRBJ2-7; D call uncertain. The CDR3 is made up of 16 amino acids. Trimming pared 0 bases from V and 3 bases from J, leaving 15 bases between. Germline loops: CDR1 MNHEY, CDR2 SMNVEV (reference sequence). CDR3 nucleotides: TGTGCCAGCAGTTTATCTCTGGGCCTGATTAACTACGAGCAGTACTTC. It specifies CASSLSLGLINYEQYF.

The chain links TRBV5-1 to TRBJ1-4; TRBD1 matches 7 bases. Germline-derived CDR1 and CDR2 are SGHRS and YFSETQ. The V and J ends lost 0 bases and 5 bases, in that order; junction bases with no gene match: 7. The CDR3 is 16 residues long. CDR3 sequence (DNA): TGCGCCAGCAGCTTGGAACAGGGGTTGGGAAATGAAAAACTGTTTTTT. Translation gives CASSLEQGLGNEKLFF. Variable domain in full (rest from reference TRBV5-1 and TRBJ1-4): KAGVTQTPRYLIKTRGQQVTLSCSPISGHRSVSWYQQTPGQGLQFLFEYFSETQRNKGNFPGRFSGRQFSNSRSEMNVSTLELGDSALYLCASSLEQGLGNEKLFFGSGTQLSVL.

The table lists this clone with a count of one. The rearrangement joins TRBV4-1 to TRBJ1-5; D gene uncertain. Trimming pared 0 bases from V and 4 bases from J, leaving 25 bases between. The CDR3 spans 20 residues. Germline assignment: CDR1 MGHRA and CDR2 YSYEKL. The CDR3 region is CASSQEDGVSILNANQPQHF. The CDR3 DNA sequence: TGCGCCAGCAGCCAAGAAGATGGAGTCTCCATCCTTAACGCAAATCAGCCCCAGCATTTT.

CDR3 nucleotide sequence: TGTGCCAGCAGCTTAGTTCAGACAGGGCCAGGTGAAAAACTGTTTTTT. Protein sequence: CASSLVQTGPGEKLFF. The chain has TRBV7-9 and TRBJ1-4, with TRBD1 matching 7 bases. The trim removed 1 base at V and 7 bases at J, leaving 9 bases unmatched. CDR1 and CDR2 from the germline V gene are SEHNR and FQNEAQ (reference sequence). There are 16 residues in the CDR3.

The CDR3, as DNA: TGTGCCAGTAGAAGGGGCTCTGCTAACTATGGCTACACCTTC. The encoded protein is CASRRGSANYGYTF. V usage is TRBV19 and J usage is TRBJ1-2; possibly TRBD1 for D (5 bases). From germline, CDR1 is LNHDA and CDR2 SQIVND (reference sequence). CDR3 length: 14 residues. Trimming left V 6 bases short and J 0 bases short, with 11 bases between.

The V call is TRBV4-1, the J call TRBJ2-3; D possibly corresponds to TRBD1 (6 bases). Looked up from germline, CDR1 is MGHRA and CDR2 is YSYEKL. CDR3 length: 18 residues. Trimming pared 1 base from V and 2 bases from J, leaving 19 bases between. CDR3 in amino acids: CASSQVRHQGLNTDTQYF. The CDR3 DNA reads TGCGCCAGCAGCCAAGTCCGGCACCAGGGGCTCAACACAGATACGCAGTATTTT.

The V gene is TRBV9, the J gene TRBJ2-2; 10 bases are a match to TRBD2. Germline assignment: CDR1 SGDLS and CDR2 YYNGEE. J gave up 6 bases and V 0 bases, and 8 bases lay outside the gene matches. The CDR3 extends over 17 amino acids. Written as DNA, the CDR3 is TGTGCCAGCAGCGTAGAAGATAGCGGGGGGTTGGCCGGGGAGCTGTTTTTT. Its translation: CASSVEDSGGLAGELFF. The complete variable domain, with remaining parts taken from reference TRBV9 and TRBJ2-2, reads DSGVTQTPKHLITATGQRVTLRCSPRSGDLSVYWYQQSLDQGLQFLIQYYNGEERAKGNILERFSAQQFPDLHSELNLSSLELGDSALYFCASSVEDSGGLAGELFFGEGSRLTVL.

V usage is TRBV30 and J usage is TRBJ1-6; D perhaps matches TRBD1 (5 bases). The CDR3 covers 14 residues. V was cut by 0 bases and J by 7 bases, with 10 bases left in between. Germline V gene data show CDR1 as GTSNPN and CDR2 as SVGIG (reference sequence). Here the CDR3 DNA reads TGTGCCTGGAGTGTACCGGGGGGAAATTCACCCCTCCACTTT. Its translation is CAWSVPGGNSPLHF.

This chain uses TRBV6-1 with TRBJ2-7; TRBD1 agrees at 8 bases. The CDR3 length is 16 residues. Germline CDR1 reads MNHNS; CDR2 reads SASEGT. The J segment lost 0 bases and the V segment lost 4 bases, leaving 8 bases of the junction unmatched. CDR3: CASSGYLGQASYEQYF. The CDR3 nucleotides are TGTGCCAGCAGTGGATATCTGGGACAGGCCTCCTACGAGCAGTACTTC.

The chain carries TRBV9 and TRBJ2-7; D is ambiguous. Looked up from germline, CDR1 is SGDLS and CDR2 is YYNGEE. V dropped 3 bases and J dropped 2 bases, with 15 bases sitting between them. This CDR3 has 15 amino acids. CDR3 in amino acids: CASSGGDPPTYEQYF. The CDR3 DNA reads as TGTGCCAGCAGCGGCGGCGACCCCCCCACCTACGAGCAGTACTTC.

CDR3 DNA: TGTGCCAGTGGTACGCAGGGGCGCGGGTACGAGCAGTACTTC. It codes for CASGTQGRGYEQYF. This chain links TRBV6-5 with TRBJ2-7; a possible D gene is TRBD1 (6 bases). Germline V lookup: CDR1 MNHEY, CDR2 SVGAGI. Trimming removed 9 bases from V and 4 bases from J, with 19 bases in between. The CDR3 loop spans 14 amino acids.

In nucleotides, the CDR3 is TGTGCCAGCTCACCAAGTCAGGGGCTTAGCACAGATACGCAGTATTTT. Translating gives CASSPSQGLSTDTQYF. This rearrangement joins TRBV18 to TRBJ2-3, with D maybe TRBD1 (6 bases). Trimming cost V 2 bases and J 0 bases, with 12 bases left between them. The CDR3 loop spans 16 amino acids. Looked up from germline, CDR1 is KGHSH and CDR2 is LQKENI. Filled out from reference TRBV18 and TRBJ2-3, the complete variable domain reads NAGVMQNPRHLVRRRGQEARLRCSPMKGHSHVYWYRQLPEEGLKFMVYLQKENIIDESGMPKERFSAEFPKEGPSILRIQQVVRGDSAAYFCASSPSQGLSTDTQYFGPGTRLTVL.

The chain is built from TRBV2 and TRBJ2-2; maybe TRBD1 (6 bases). The CDR3 has 16 amino acids. The germline CDR1 and CDR2 sequences are SNHLY and FYNNEI. Trimming took off 4 bases at V and 2 bases at J, with 14 bases between the two ends. The CDR3: CASSVEGGRNTGELFF. Written as DNA, the CDR3 is TGTGCCAGCAGTGTCGAAGGGGGTCGAAACACCGGGGAGCTGTTTTTT.

This clone was counted once. The gene calls are TRBV28 and TRBJ2-1; D perhaps matches TRBD1 (5 bases). Germline values: CDR1 MDHEN, CDR2 SYDVKM. The CDR3 covers 15 residues. The ends were cut back, 2 bases at V and 2 bases at J, with 10 bases in the middle. The CDR3: CASSLTRAPYNEQFF. The CDR3, as DNA: TGTGCCAGCAGTTTAACCAGGGCCCCCTACAATGAGCAGTTCTTC.